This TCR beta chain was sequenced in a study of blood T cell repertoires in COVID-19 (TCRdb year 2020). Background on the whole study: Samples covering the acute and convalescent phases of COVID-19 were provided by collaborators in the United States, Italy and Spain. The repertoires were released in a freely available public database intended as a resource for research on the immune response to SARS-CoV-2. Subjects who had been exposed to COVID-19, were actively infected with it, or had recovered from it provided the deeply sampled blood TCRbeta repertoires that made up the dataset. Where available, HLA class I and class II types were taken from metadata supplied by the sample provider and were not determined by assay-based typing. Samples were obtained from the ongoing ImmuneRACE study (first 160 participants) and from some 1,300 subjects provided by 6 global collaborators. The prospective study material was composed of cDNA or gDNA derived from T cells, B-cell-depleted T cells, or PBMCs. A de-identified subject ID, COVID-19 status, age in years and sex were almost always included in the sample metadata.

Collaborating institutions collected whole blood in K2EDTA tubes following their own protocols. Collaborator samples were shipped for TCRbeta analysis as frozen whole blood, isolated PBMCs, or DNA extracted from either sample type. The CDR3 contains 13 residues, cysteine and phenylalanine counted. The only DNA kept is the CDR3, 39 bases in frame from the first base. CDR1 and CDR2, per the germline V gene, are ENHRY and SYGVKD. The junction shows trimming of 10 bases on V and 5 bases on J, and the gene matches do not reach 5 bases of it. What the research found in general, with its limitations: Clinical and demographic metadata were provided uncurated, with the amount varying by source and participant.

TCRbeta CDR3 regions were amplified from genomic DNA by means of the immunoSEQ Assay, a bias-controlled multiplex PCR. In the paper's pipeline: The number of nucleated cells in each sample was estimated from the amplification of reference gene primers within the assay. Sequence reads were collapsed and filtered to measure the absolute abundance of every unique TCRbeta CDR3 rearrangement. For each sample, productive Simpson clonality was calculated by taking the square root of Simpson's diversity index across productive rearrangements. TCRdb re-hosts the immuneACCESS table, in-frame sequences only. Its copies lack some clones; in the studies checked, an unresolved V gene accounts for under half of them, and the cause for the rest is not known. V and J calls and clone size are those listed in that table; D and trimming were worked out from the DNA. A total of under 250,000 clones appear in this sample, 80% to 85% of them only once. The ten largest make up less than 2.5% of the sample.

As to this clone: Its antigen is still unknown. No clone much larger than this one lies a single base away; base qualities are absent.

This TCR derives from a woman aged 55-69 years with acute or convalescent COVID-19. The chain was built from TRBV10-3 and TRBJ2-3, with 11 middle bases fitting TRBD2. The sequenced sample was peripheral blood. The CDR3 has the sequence CATGLAGVDTQYF. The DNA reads TGTGCCACAGGACTAGCGGGTGTAGATACGCAGTATTTT.